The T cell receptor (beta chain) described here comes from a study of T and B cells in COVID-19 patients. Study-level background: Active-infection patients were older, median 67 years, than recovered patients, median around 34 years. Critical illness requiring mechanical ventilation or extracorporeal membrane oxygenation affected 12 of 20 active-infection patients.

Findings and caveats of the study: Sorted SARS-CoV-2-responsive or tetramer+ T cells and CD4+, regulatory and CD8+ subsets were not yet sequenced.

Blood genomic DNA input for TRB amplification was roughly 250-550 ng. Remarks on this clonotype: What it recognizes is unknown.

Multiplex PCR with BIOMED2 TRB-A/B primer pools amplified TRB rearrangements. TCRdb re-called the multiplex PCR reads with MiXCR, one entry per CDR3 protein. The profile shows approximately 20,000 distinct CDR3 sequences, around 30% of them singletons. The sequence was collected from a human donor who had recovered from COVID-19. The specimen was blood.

The CDR3 sequence is CASSLAGTANTGELFF. The CDR3 nucleotides are TGTGCCAGCAGCTTAGCCGGGACAGCGAACACCGGGGAGCTGTTTTTT. V is TRBV7-2 and J is TRBJ2-2; 7 bases map to TRBD1. CDR1 is SGHTA, CDR2 FQGNSA, per germline. V shed 0 bases, J shed 0 bases, and the junction held 1 base outside the gene matches. The CDR3 totals 16 residues.